The TCR beta chain described here comes from a study of cytomegalovirus exposure and HLA in healthy donors. On the study more broadly: There were 75 million to 95 million unique TCRs (from HLA-typed donors) in an early data release. General study findings and limits: CMV serostatus alone was available as immune exposure information. In a later analysis, a missense DCLRE1C variant was linked to TCR beta V- and J-gene trimming.

This CDR3 spans 16 amino acids. Looked up from germline, CDR1 is MGHRA and CDR2 is YSYEKL. V was pared by 4 bases and J by 4 bases, with 9 bases of the junction left unmatched. The PCR was carried out with 60 Vbeta primers and 13 Jbeta primers. Sequencing was performed with immunoSEQ multiplex PCR; in TCRdb, only in-frame clones are kept and a portion is missing. The sample comprises under 200,000 clones, around four fifths of which are singletons, and 0.9% to 1% rests with the top ten. In regard to this clone: Its target is unknown.

This sequence originates from a girl aged 2-10 years in good health and CMV-seropositive. Sequenced: PBMCs. This chain uses TRBV4-1 with TRBJ2-1; 8 nucleotides match TRBD2. In DNA, the CDR3 is TGCGCCAGCAGCCCTGCTTGGGCTAGCGGGTACAATGAGCAGTTCTTC. Amino acids: CASSPAWASGYNEQFF.